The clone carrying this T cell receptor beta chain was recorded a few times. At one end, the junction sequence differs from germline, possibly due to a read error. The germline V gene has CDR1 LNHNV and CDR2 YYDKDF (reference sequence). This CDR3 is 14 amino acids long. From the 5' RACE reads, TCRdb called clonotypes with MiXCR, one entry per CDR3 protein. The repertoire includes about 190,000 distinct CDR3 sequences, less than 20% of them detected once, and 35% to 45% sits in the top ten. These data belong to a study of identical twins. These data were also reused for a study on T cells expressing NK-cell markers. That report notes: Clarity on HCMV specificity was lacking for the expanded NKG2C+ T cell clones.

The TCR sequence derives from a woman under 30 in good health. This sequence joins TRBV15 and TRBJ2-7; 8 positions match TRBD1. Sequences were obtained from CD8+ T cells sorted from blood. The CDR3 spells CATSRDRGSYEQYF. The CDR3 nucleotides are TGTGCCACCAGCCGAGACAGGGGCTCCTACGAGCAGTACTTC.